This TCR beta chain was found in a study of T cells after yellow fever vaccination. This clonotype was found many times. Its antigen is still unknown. Germline assignment: CDR1 MRHNA and CDR2 SNTAGT. Trimming left V 4 bases short and J 2 bases short, with 11 bases between. The CDR3 totals 14 residues. Overall study findings and caveats: Few clonotypes appeared in both CD4 and CD8 compartments. The secondary response peaked faster, at day 5 versus 15, but was weaker. After the booster, roughly 96% of CD4 and approximately 90% of CD8 primary-response clones were re-detected.

TCRdb reprocessed the 5' RACE reads with MiXCR, giving one entry per CDR3 protein. The table shows approximately 300,000 distinct CDR3 sequences, with about 11% occurring only once. The TCR sequence derives from a man younger than 30 who received the YFV17D yellow fever vaccine. V usage is TRBV6-4 and J usage is TRBJ2-5; tentatively, D is TRBD1 or TRBD2 (5 bases each). The sequences come from CD4+ T cells sorted from PBMCs, collected 45 days after the yellow fever booster vaccination. The CDR3 DNA is TGTGCCAGCAGTGTTGGGGACCTACAAGAGACCCAGTACTTC. Its protein product is CASSVGDLQETQYF.